The 23 T cell receptor beta chains given below trace back to one sample, sequenced in a study of T cell responses to AZD1222 COVID-19 vaccine. Profiled with immunoSEQ multiplex PCR; TCRdb holds only in-frame clones, not every one. The sample carries 140,000 to 150,000 clones, approximately 90% recorded once. The sample consisted of peripheral blood, taken on day 0 of AZD1222 vaccination. The receptors derive from an adult in good health.

This clone was seen just once. The chain employs TRBV9 and TRBJ1-1; D is perhaps TRBD1 (5 bases). The CDR3 extends over 15 amino acids. Germline CDR1 and CDR2: SGDLS and YYNGEE. The ends were cut back, 4 bases at V and 0 bases at J, with 13 bases in the middle. This CDR3 is CASSPGGGVNTEAFF. CDR3 DNA: TGTGCCAGCAGCCCGGGTGGGGGGGTGAACACTGAAGCTTTCTTT.

V usage is TRBV12-3 or TRBV12-4 and J usage is TRBJ2-7; no clear D gene. CDR3 size: 13 residues. Trimming took 3 bases from V and 0 from J, leaving 6 bases between them. DNA for the CDR3: TGTGCCAGCAGTTTTTTCGACTCCTACGAGCAGTACTTC. Its translation is CASSFFDSYEQYF.

The chain couples TRBV7-6 to TRBJ1-3; weak D call: TRBD1 (6 bases). Per germline, CDR1 SGHVS and CDR2 FNYEAQ. Trimming cost V 4 bases and J 8 bases, with 15 bases left between them. The CDR3 contains 14 residues. The CDR3 DNA sequence: TGTGCCAGCAGCTCCGGACAGCCGGGAGACACCATATATTTT. Protein sequence: CASSSGQPGDTIYF.

J is TRBJ1-4 and V is TRBV30; 7 bases fit TRBD1. The CDR3 loop spans 14 amino acids. Germline V gives CDR1 GTSNPN, CDR2 SVGIG (reference sequence). After removal of 5 bases from V and 5 bases from J, the junction contained 8 bases not matched to a gene. The CDR3 nucleotides are TGTGCCTGGGCACTACTGGGACAGAATGAAAAACTGTTTTTT. Encoded protein: CAWALLGQNEKLFF.

The chain recombines TRBV4-2 with TRBJ1-2; D gene unclear. Germline values: CDR1 LGHNA, CDR2 YNFKEQ. V was cut by 5 bases and J by 3 bases, with 10 bases left in between. CDR3 length: 13 residues. The CDR3 is CASSEGMDYGYTF. The CDR3, as DNA: TGTGCCAGCAGCGAGGGCATGGACTATGGCTACACCTTC.

This rearrangement joins TRBV5-1 to TRBJ2-1; 8 positions agree with TRBD2. CDR1 is SGHRS, CDR2 YFSETQ, per germline. This CDR3 is 15 amino acids long. After removal of 5 bases from V and 5 bases from J, the junction contained 9 bases not matched to a gene. The CDR3 region is CASRLGPGGNNEQFF. The CDR3 nucleotides are TGCGCCAGCAGGCTAGGTCCGGGGGGGAACAATGAGCAGTTCTTC. Using reference TRBV5-1 and TRBJ2-1 for the parts outside the CDR3, the full variable domain is KAGVTQTPRYLIKTRGQQVTLSCSPISGHRSVSWYQQTPGQGLQFLFEYFSETQRNKGNFPGRFSGRQFSNSRSEMNVSTLELGDSALYLCASRLGPGGNNEQFFGPGTRLTVL.

The chain recombines TRBV24-1 with TRBJ2-5; D uncertain. Trimming took off 0 bases at V and 3 bases at J, with 7 bases between the two ends. The CDR3 totals 14 residues. CDR1 KGHDR and CDR2 SFDVKD come from the germline V gene. For the CDR3, the DNA is TGTGCCACCAGTGATTTGGAGCACGAAGAGACCCAGTACTTC. Its protein product is CATSDLEHEETQYF.

The rearrangement uses TRBV7-2 and TRBJ2-4, with TRBD2 matching 13 bases. In germline, CDR1 is SGHTA, CDR2 FQGNSA. The junction had 13 bases not matched to a gene; V was cut back by 5 bases and J by 6 bases. This CDR3 region has 18 residues. The CDR3 nucleotides read TGTGCCAGCAGCCAAGGACTAGCGGGAGCTGGGGTGGGAAACATTCAGTACTTC. This translates into CASSQGLAGAGVGNIQYF.

CDR3 coding DNA: TGTGCCAGCATCGTGACGGGAGGTTCCTACAATGAGCAGTTCTTC. Its translation is CASIVTGGSYNEQFF. V gene TRBV5-4 combines with J gene TRBJ2-1; 7 positions agree with TRBD2. The CDR3 is made up of 15 amino acids. J gave up 1 base and V 6 bases, and 7 bases lay outside the gene matches. Germline CDR1 is SGHNT and CDR2 is YYREEE (reference sequence).

The chain uses TRBV10-1 and TRBJ2-3; D is unresolved. The CDR3 contains 14 residues. Germline V CDR1 and CDR2: WNHNN, SYGVQD (reference sequence). Trimming removed 5 bases at V and 0 bases at J, with 9 bases between. This CDR3 reads CASSPLSSTDTQYF. In nucleotides, the CDR3 is TGCGCCAGCAGTCCCCTATCTAGCACAGATACGCAGTATTTT.

The chain has TRBV5-1 and TRBJ2-7; 9 nucleotides match TRBD1. The CDR3 is made up of 16 amino acids. In germline, CDR1 is SGHRS, CDR2 YFSETQ. Trimming cost V 0 bases and J 4 bases; bases outside gene matches: 8. CDR3 nucleotide sequence: TGCGCCAGCAGCTTGGTGGGGACAGGGACGGTTTACGAGCAGTACTTC. Its protein is CASSLVGTGTVYEQYF.

This rearrangement joins TRBV19 to TRBJ2-1; 12 bases agree with TRBD2. V lost 6 bases to trimming and J lost 1 base; unmatched junction nucleotides: 25. There are 23 residues in the CDR3. Germline values: CDR1 LNHDA, CDR2 SQIVND (reference sequence). CDR3 residues: CASSIFRQGTSGRSLVSYNEQFF. DNA for the CDR3: TGTGCCAGTAGCATATTCCGACAGGGCACTAGCGGGAGGTCTTTAGTTTCCTACAATGAGCAGTTCTTC.

This rearrangement joins TRBV5-1 to TRBJ1-1, with D maybe TRBD1 (6 bases). The V and J ends lost 4 bases and 4 bases respectively, with 17 bases between them. CDR1 SGHRS and CDR2 YFSETQ come from the germline V gene. This CDR3 has 15 amino acids. CDR3 sequence: CASSERGIRGTEAFF. In DNA form, the CDR3 reads TGCGCCAGCAGCGAAAGGGGGATAAGAGGCACTGAAGCTTTCTTT.

The rearrangement uses TRBV7-8 and TRBJ1-4; possible D gene TRBD1, 6 bases. The germline V gene encodes CDR1 SGHVS and CDR2 FQNEAQ. The CDR3 is made up of 14 amino acids. Trimming cost V 6 bases and J 7 bases, with 15 bases left between them. The DNA for the CDR3 is TGTGCCAGCAGTATCGGGGACACCAGTGAAAAACTGTTTTTT. Protein: CASSIGDTSEKLFF.

The count of this clone is one. At one boundary the junction diverges from the germline segment, which might be a read error. This chain links TRBV25-1 with TRBJ1-1; D remains ambiguous. The CDR3 has 11 amino acids. CDR1 MGHDK and CDR2 SYGVNS come from the germline V gene. CDR3 region: CASSELPSLYF. In DNA, the CDR3 is TGTGCCAGCAGTGAATTGCCCAGCCTTTACTTT. Full variable domain (rest looked up from reference TRBV25-1 and TRBJ1-1): EADIYQTPRYLVIGTGKKITLECSQTMGHDKMYWYQQDPGMELHLIHYSYGVNSTEKGDLSSESTVSRIRTEHFPLTLESARPSHTSQYLCASSELPSLYFGQGTRLTVV.

V usage is TRBV27 and J usage is TRBJ1-5, with D unclear. V shed 4 bases and J shed 4 bases, with 11 bases lying between them. The length of the CDR3 is 14 residues. Germline-derived CDR1 and CDR2 are MNHEY and SMNVEV (reference sequence). The DNA of the CDR3 is TGTGCCAGCAGTTATTCAAGAGGGAATCAGCCCCAGCATTTT. Translating gives CASSYSRGNQPQHF.

This clone has only one observation. This chain joins TRBV9 and TRBJ1-4; 7 bases align to TRBD1. The CDR3 extends over 14 amino acids. From germline, CDR1 is SGDLS and CDR2 YYNGEE. J was trimmed by 7 bases and V by 0 bases; bases with no gene match: 3. The CDR3 DNA sequence: TGTGCCAGCAGCGTAGGACAGGGACGTGAAAAACTGTTTTTT. It specifies CASSVGQGREKLFF.

The rearrangement links TRBV9 to TRBJ2-7, with no clear D. Germline V CDR1 and CDR2: SGDLS, YYNGEE. This CDR3 has 14 amino acids. Trimming took off 0 bases at V and 1 base at J, with 8 bases between the two ends. CDR3 in DNA: TGTGCCAGCAGCGTAGGGCCTGGATCCTACGAGCAGTACTTC. The encoded protein is CASSVGPGSYEQYF.

The chain recombines TRBV27 with TRBJ2-7; D is uncertain. The CDR3 length is 11 residues. CDR1 and CDR2 (germline): MNHEY, SMNVEV (reference sequence). V was shortened by 4 bases and J by 6 bases, with 7 bases between the two germline ends. Written as DNA, the CDR3 is TGTGCCAGCAGTTCCTGGGGCGAGCAGTACTTC. It encodes CASSSWGEQYF.

CDR3 in amino acids: CASSYPRDTNQPQHF. CDR3 DNA: TGTGCCAGCAGTTACCCGAGGGACACCAATCAGCCCCAGCATTTT. The chain has TRBV6-5 and TRBJ1-5, with D perhaps TRBD1 (6 bases). Trimming removed 2 bases at V and 3 bases at J, with 11 bases between. Germline V gene data show CDR1 as MNHEY and CDR2 as SVGAGI. The CDR3 runs to 15 residues.

V usage is TRBV10-3 and J usage is TRBJ2-1; TRBD2 aligns across 14 bases. Germline V gene data show CDR1 as ENHRY and CDR2 as SYGVKD. CDR3 length: 15 amino acids. V was clipped by 3 bases and J by 8 bases; unmatched bases: 3. The CDR3 DNA follows: TGTGCCATCAGTGACCTGACTAGCGGGGGGGATGAGCAGTTCTTC. Its protein is CAISDLTSGGDEQFF.

CDR3 in amino acids: CASKRTGLGNTEAFF. The CDR3 coding sequence is TGTGCCAGCAAGAGGACAGGGTTGGGGAACACTGAAGCTTTCTTT. The rearrangement joins TRBV21-1 to TRBJ1-1; the table's D gene call, TRBD1, was not cross checked with the DNA. TRBV21-1 constitutes a pseudogene. The CDR3 is 15 amino acids.

The chain has TRBV10-2 and TRBJ2-3; no definite D call. The length of the CDR3 is 10 residues. Between the trimmed V and J ends, which lost 8 bases and 6 bases, there was a span of 6 bases. Germline values: CDR1 WSHSY, CDR2 SAAADI. The CDR3 DNA reads as TGCGCCAGCGGCGACGATACGCAGTATTTT. Amino acids: CASGDDTQYF.